This TCR beta chain was found in a study of spatial heterogeneity in lung cancer. The study's findings and limits: The number of expanded tumor alpha and beta chains correlated with mutation number.

The time point is: sample taken at primary tumor resection. The donors, approximately 66 patients with untreated early-stage non-small cell lung cancer, provided the samples. MiXCR was run by TCRdb on the 5' RACE reads, yielding one entry per CDR3 protein. The table has about 800 distinct CDR3 sequences, more than 5.5% seen once. CDR1 and CDR2 (germline): LGHNA, YNFKEQ. V gave up 4 bases and J gave up 5 bases, with 11 bases separating them. The length of the CDR3 is 14 residues. Concerning this clonotype: The antigen is not known.

This sequence was found in a male donor with early-stage non-small cell lung cancer. The rearrangement links TRBV4-2 to TRBJ1-4; no clear D gene. This specimen was lung tumor tissue, taken at surgery. The CDR3 DNA follows: TGTGCCAGCAGCCTCACCCGGCCCAATGAAAAACTGTTTTTT. Amino acid sequence: CASSLTRPNEKLFF.